This passage covers 24 T cell receptor beta chains from one sample sequenced in a study of control samples from healthy donors and cancer patients. The assay was immunoSEQ multiplex PCR, and TCRdb's table has in-frame clones only and misses some. The sample shows 85,000 to 120,000 clones, under 95% of them seen only once. What was sequenced was blood. These receptors all stem from a woman under 30 in good health.

The chain employs TRBV6-5 and TRBJ2-6; D not resolved. V was cut by 2 bases and J by 2 bases, with 7 bases left in between. The CDR3 length is 15 residues. Per the germline V gene, CDR1 is MNHEY and CDR2 is SVGAGI. CDR3 loop: CASSYRGAGANVLTF. The CDR3 DNA reads TGTGCCAGCAGTTACCGCGGAGCTGGGGCCAACGTCCTGACTTTC.

This clone was counted only a few times. The chain combines TRBV6-4 with TRBJ2-1, with a weak D call TRBD2 (5 bases). Trimming removed 6 bases from V and 1 base from J, with 13 bases in between. This CDR3 contains 15 residues. Germline V gene data show CDR1 as MRHNA and CDR2 as SNTAGT. The DNA of the CDR3 is TGTGCCAGCAGCGTAGCGACTGGGTCCTACAATGAGCAGTTCTTC. Its translation: CASSVATGSYNEQFF.

This clone is a singleton in its sample. This chain uses TRBV6-6 with TRBJ1-1, with TRBD1 matching 8 bases. The CDR3 is 15 amino acids. The germline V gene has CDR1 MNHNY and CDR2 SVGAGI (reference sequence). Losses at the gene ends were 1 base for V and 4 bases for J; bases not matched to a gene: 5. CDR3 sequence reads: CASSYLPDRVTEAFF. The CDR3 DNA reads as TGTGCCAGCAGTTACTTGCCGGACAGGGTCACTGAAGCTTTCTTT.

This rearrangement joins TRBV6-5 to TRBJ2-3; no reliable D call. V was trimmed by 2 bases and J by 0 bases, leaving 9 bases between them. Germline-derived CDR1 and CDR2 are MNHEY and SVGAGI. This CDR3 is built from 15 residues. The CDR3 coding sequence is TGTGCCAGCAGTTACATTGGGTCTAGCACAGATACGCAGTATTTT. This gives the protein CASSYIGSSTDTQYF.

J is TRBJ1-1 and V is TRBV12-5; D is possibly TRBD1 (6 bases). Trimming took off 1 base at V and 4 bases at J, with 10 bases between the two ends. The CDR3 is 14 residues long. CDR1 and CDR2 (germline): LGHNT, FRNRAP. CDR3 bases: TGTGCTAGTGGTTTGGAGGGGGTGGGCACTGAAGCTTTCTTT. This encodes CASGLEGVGTEAFF.

This clone was observed a single time. The chain carries TRBV4-2 and TRBJ2-1; possibly TRBD2 for D (6 bases). The CDR3 contains 15 residues. Germline-derived CDR1 and CDR2 are LGHNA and YNFKEQ. Trimming stripped 1 base from V and 5 bases from J, with 12 bases between. CDR3 bases: TGTGCCAGCAGCCAAGGCGGGATAGATCACAATGAGCAGTTCTTC. It yields the protein CASSQGGIDHNEQFF.

The chain is built from TRBV5-6 and TRBJ1-4; no clear D gene. Between the trimmed V and J ends, which lost 0 bases and 8 bases, there was a span of 14 bases. This CDR3 comprises 15 residues. Per germline, CDR1 SGHDT and CDR2 YYEEEE. CDR3 DNA sequence: TGTGCCAGCAGCTTGGTTATTGAACAAGGAGAAAAACTGTTTTTT. It yields the protein CASSLVIEQGEKLFF.

This chain joins TRBV5-1 and TRBJ2-2; 10 nucleotides match TRBD2. V dropped 0 bases and J dropped 4; count of bases not matched to a gene: 6. CDR1 SGHRS and CDR2 YFSETQ come from the germline V gene. CDR3 length: 17 residues. Here the CDR3 reads CASSLGPSGGGTGELFF. In DNA, the CDR3 is TGCGCCAGCAGCTTGGGGCCTAGCGGGGGCGGCACCGGGGAGCTGTTTTTT. The full variable domain, with the rest looked up from reference TRBV5-1 and TRBJ2-2, is KAGVTQTPRYLIKTRGQQVTLSCSPISGHRSVSWYQQTPGQGLQFLFEYFSETQRNKGNFPGRFSGRQFSNSRSEMNVSTLELGDSALYLCASSLGPSGGGTGELFFGEGSRLTVL.

This clone was detected only a few times. This rearrangement joins TRBV6-6 to TRBJ1-5; D remains unclear. The CDR3 is 13 residues long. CDR1 and CDR2 from the germline V gene are MNHNY and SVGAGI (reference sequence). Deletions cut 4 bases from V and 0 bases from J, with 4 bases between. CDR3 protein: CASSSLSNQPQHF. The CDR3 nucleotides are TGTGCCAGCAGTTCACTTAGCAATCAGCCCCAGCATTTT.

The gene calls are TRBV2 and TRBJ2-3; 9 bases map to TRBD2. The CDR3 consists of 15 residues. The V and J ends lost 6 bases and 6 bases, in that order; junction bases with no gene match: 10. Germline V gene data show CDR1 as SNHLY and CDR2 as FYNNEI. CDR3 sequence reads: CASSPLAGGPDTQYF. DNA for the CDR3: TGTGCCAGCAGCCCCTTGGCGGGGGGGCCCGATACGCAGTATTTT.

This clone was detected only once. This chain uses TRBV5-4 with TRBJ1-2; D call uncertain. The CDR3 spans 15 residues. V dropped 1 base and J dropped 2 bases, with 12 bases sitting between them. The V gene's germline CDR1 is SGHNT and CDR2 YYREEE (reference sequence). CDR3 nucleotide sequence: TGTGCCAGCAGCTTGATTGGACCAGGCAACTATGGCTACACCTTC. Its translation: CASSLIGPGNYGYTF.

The chain uses TRBV7-2 and TRBJ2-5; D possibly matches TRBD1 or TRBD2 (5 bases each). With 1 base removed from V and 3 bases from J, the gap between germline ends came to 15 bases. CDR3 length: 16 residues. Germline lookup yields CDR1 SGHTA and CDR2 FQGNSA. The CDR3 DNA sequence: TGTGCCAGCAGCTTAGGAGGGGCCCTGTCCGAAGAGACCCAGTACTTC. Translation: CASSLGGALSEETQYF.

V usage is TRBV7-9 and J usage is TRBJ2-3, with D tentatively TRBD1 or TRBD2 (5 bases each). The CDR3 is 17 residues long. The germline V gene encodes CDR1 SEHNR and CDR2 FQNEAQ (reference sequence). Trimming left V 5 bases short and J 9 bases short, with 27 bases between. CDR3 in DNA: TGTGCCAGCAGCCATATTGACGGGGCAGTCTGGCTGGGCACGCAGTATTTT. Its translation is CASSHIDGAVWLGTQYF.

The gene calls are TRBV21-1 and TRBJ1-2; TRBD1, the table's D call, was not compared with the DNA. TRBV21-1 corresponds to a pseudogene. The CDR3 runs to 12 residues. The CDR3 protein is CASSRGWDGYTF. The CDR3 DNA reads as TGTGCCAGCAGCAGGGGCTGGGATGGCTACACCTTC.

This chain joins TRBV6-2 or TRBV6-3 and TRBJ2-7, with D uncertain. The CDR3 has 14 residues. The germline CDR1 and CDR2 sequences are MNHEY and SVGEGT. V lost 0 bases, J lost 6 bases, and 12 bases lay in between. The CDR3 coding sequence is TGTGCCAGCAGTTACTCCCTACGGGCGCTCGAGCAGTACTTC. It encodes CASSYSLRALEQYF.

The table lists this clone with a count of one. The chain employs TRBV7-6 and TRBJ2-1, with 12 bases aligning to TRBD1. The CDR3 length is 20 residues. The germline CDR1 and CDR2 sequences are SGHVS and FNYEAQ. Unmatched junction bases numbered 21, after V lost 5 bases and J lost 7 bases. This CDR3 reads CASSLSGGQGATDRSNEQFF. The CDR3 bases are TGTGCCAGCAGCCTCAGTGGGGGACAGGGGGCCACTGACCGTTCTAATGAGCAGTTCTTC.

This chain uses TRBV30 with TRBJ2-1; weak D call: TRBD1 (7 bases). The V gene's germline CDR1 is GTSNPN and CDR2 SVGIG (reference sequence). Between the trimmed V and J ends, which lost 4 bases and 9 bases, there was a span of 10 bases. The CDR3 totals 11 residues. DNA for the CDR3: TGTGCCTGGACAGGGGGGCCTGAGCAGTTCTTC. As protein: CAWTGGPEQFF.

The J gene is TRBJ1-5, the V gene TRBV10-2; TRBD1 aligns across 9 bases. The V and J ends lost 11 bases and 1 base, in that order; junction bases with no gene match: 12. The CDR3 consists of 16 residues. The germline CDR1 and CDR2 sequences are WSHSY and SAAADI. CDR3 residues: CACSGDRDESNQPQHF. The CDR3 nucleotides read TGCGCCTGCTCTGGGGACAGGGACGAGAGCAATCAGCCCCAGCATTTT.

V and J are TRBV6-2 or TRBV6-3 and TRBJ2-7; no definite D call. V gave up 4 bases and J gave up 2 bases, with 18 bases separating them. The germline CDR1 and CDR2 sequences are MNHEY and SVGEGT. This CDR3 has 16 amino acids. CDR3 nucleotides: TGTGCCAGCAGTTCGCAAAACCACAGCGTTACCTACGAGCAGTACTTC. Its translation is CASSSQNHSVTYEQYF.

The rearrangement links TRBV12-5 to TRBJ1-4; D gene unclear. The CDR3 sequence is 11 residues long. Germline values: CDR1 LGHNT, CDR2 FRNRAP. V was shortened by 7 bases and J by 7 bases, with 7 bases between the two germline ends. CDR3 DNA sequence: TGTGCTAGTGCCATGACTGAAAAACTGTTTTTT. It is translated as CASAMTEKLFF.

J is TRBJ2-6 and V is TRBV30; 8 nucleotides match TRBD1. CDR1 is GTSNPN, CDR2 SVGIG, per germline (reference sequence). The trim removed 2 bases at V and 0 bases at J, leaving 15 bases unmatched. The CDR3 is made up of 20 amino acids. The CDR3 bases are TGTGCCTGGAGTACATGGCAGGGGGCGCCTAGGTTCTCTGGGGCCAACGTCCTGACTTTC. As protein: CAWSTWQGAPRFSGANVLTF.

This rearrangement joins TRBV9 to TRBJ2-1, with a possible D match to TRBD2 (5 bases). Deletions cut 0 bases from V and 3 bases from J, with 10 bases between. Germline V CDR1 and CDR2: SGDLS, YYNGEE. The CDR3 is 15 amino acids. CDR3 DNA sequence: TGTGCCAGCAGCGTAGGACAACTAGGCTACAATGAGCAGTTCTTC. This sequence encodes CASSVGQLGYNEQFF.

J is TRBJ1-1 and V is TRBV19, with TRBD1 matching 7 bases. Losses at the gene ends were 5 bases for V and 1 base for J; bases not matched to a gene: 7. CDR3 length: 15 amino acids. Germline V lookup: CDR1 LNHDA, CDR2 SQIVND (reference sequence). The CDR3 loop is CASSVLGGPNTEAFF. The CDR3 bases are TGTGCCAGTAGTGTTCTAGGGGGCCCGAACACTGAAGCTTTCTTT.

This clone showed up just once. The V gene is TRBV27, the J gene TRBJ2-2; D gene unclear. Between the trimmed V and J ends, which lost 4 bases and 7 bases, there was a span of 10 bases. CDR3 length: 13 residues. Germline CDR1 reads MNHEY; CDR2 reads SMNVEV (reference sequence). The CDR3 nucleotides are TGTGCCAGCAGTTCAGGTTGGGGCGGGGAGCTGTTTTTT. It codes for CASSSGWGGELFF.